What follows are 3 T cell receptor beta chains derived from one specimen sequenced in a study of cytomegalovirus exposure and HLA in healthy donors. Profiled with immunoSEQ multiplex PCR; TCRdb holds only in-frame clones, not every one. The data contain about 200,000 clones, roughly 84% of them singletons. Source material: PBMCs. Receptor source: a woman aged 25-40 years in good health and CMV-seropositive.

The CDR3 reads CASSLPGGTEAFF. The CDR3 nucleotides are TGTGCCAGCAGCTTGCCAGGAGGGACTGAAGCTTTCTTT. The chain combines TRBV5-6 with TRBJ1-1, with D hard to call. V lost 1 base to trimming and J lost 5 bases, with 9 bases between them. This CDR3 is built from 13 residues. Germline values: CDR1 SGHDT, CDR2 YYEEEE.

This chain uses TRBV5-4 with TRBJ2-1; weak D call: TRBD2 (5 bases). Germline loops: CDR1 SGHNT, CDR2 YYREEE (reference sequence). The CDR3 spans 13 residues. V lost 0 bases and J 7 bases, leaving 8 bases between the germline ends. The CDR3 region has the DNA TGTGCCAGCAGCTTGGTCCCGGGGAATGAGCAGTTCTTC. It encodes CASSLVPGNEQFF.

This clone has only a few counts. This rearrangement joins TRBV2 to TRBJ1-5; a possible D gene is TRBD1 (5 bases). CDR1 is SNHLY and CDR2 is FYNNEI in the germline V gene. The CDR3 is 15 residues long. The V end lost 7 bases, the J end lost 2 bases, and 15 bases lay between the germline ends. CDR3 amino acids: CASNQGREGNQPQHF. The CDR3 DNA follows: TGTGCCAGCAATCAGGGTCGGGAGGGCAATCAGCCCCAGCATTTT. The entire variable domain, with the rest obtained from reference TRBV2 and TRBJ1-5, is as follows: EPEVTQTPSHQVTQMGQEVILRCVPISNHLYFYWYRQILGQKVEFLVSFYNNEISEKSEIFDDQFSVERPDGSNFTLKIRSTKLEDSAMYFCASNQGREGNQPQHFGDGTRLSIL.